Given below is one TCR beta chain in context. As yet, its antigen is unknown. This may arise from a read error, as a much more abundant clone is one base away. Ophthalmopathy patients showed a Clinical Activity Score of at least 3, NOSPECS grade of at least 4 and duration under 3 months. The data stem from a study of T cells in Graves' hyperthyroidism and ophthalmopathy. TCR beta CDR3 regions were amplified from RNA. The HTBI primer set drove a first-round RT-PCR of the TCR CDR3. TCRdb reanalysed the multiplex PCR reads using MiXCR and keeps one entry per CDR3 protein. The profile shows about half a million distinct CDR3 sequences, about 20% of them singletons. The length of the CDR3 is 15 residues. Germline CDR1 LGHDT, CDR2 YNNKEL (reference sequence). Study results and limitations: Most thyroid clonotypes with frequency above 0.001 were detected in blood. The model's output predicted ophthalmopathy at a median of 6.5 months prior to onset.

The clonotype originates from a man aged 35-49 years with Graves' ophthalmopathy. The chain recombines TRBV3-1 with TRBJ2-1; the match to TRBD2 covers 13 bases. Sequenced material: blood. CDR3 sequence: CASSQTSGGTNEQFF. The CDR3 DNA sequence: TGCGCCAGCAGCCAGACTAGCGGGGGGACCAATGAGCAGTTCTTC.